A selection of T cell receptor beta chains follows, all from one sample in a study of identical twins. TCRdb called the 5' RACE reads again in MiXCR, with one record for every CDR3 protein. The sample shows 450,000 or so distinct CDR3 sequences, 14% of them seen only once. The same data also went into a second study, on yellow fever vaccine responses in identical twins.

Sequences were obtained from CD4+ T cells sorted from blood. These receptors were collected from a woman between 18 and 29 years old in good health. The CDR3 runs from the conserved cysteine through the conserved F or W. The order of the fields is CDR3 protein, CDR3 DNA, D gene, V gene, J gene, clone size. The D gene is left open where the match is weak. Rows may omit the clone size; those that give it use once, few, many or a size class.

CDR3aa: CASKGHSPYEQYF
CDR3nt: TGTGCCAGCAAGGGACACTCGCCCTACGAGCAGTACTTC
d_gene: .
v_gene: TRBV2
j_gene: TRBJ2-7
abundance: few

CDR3aa: CSARDGTGKAEAFF
CDR3nt: TGCAGTGCTAGAGATGGGACAGGGAAGGCTGAAGCTTTCTTT
d_gene: TRBD1
v_gene: TRBV20-1
j_gene: TRBJ1-1
abundance: .

CDR3aa: CSARDLSGTLGELFF
CDR3nt: TGCAGTGCTAGAGATCTAAGCGGGACCTTAGGGGAGCTGTTTTTT
d_gene: TRBD2
v_gene: TRBV20-1
j_gene: TRBJ2-2
abundance: .

CDR3aa: CATSATWSGRGGQETQYF
CDR3nt: TGTGCCACCAGTGCCACATGGTCCGGCAGAGGGGGCCAAGAGACCCAGTACTTC
d_gene: .
v_gene: TRBV24-1
j_gene: TRBJ2-5
abundance: .

CDR3aa: CASGRTSRGYEQYF
CDR3nt: TGTGCCAGCGGACGTACGAGCAGGGGGTACGAGCAGTACTTC
d_gene: TRBD1
v_gene: TRBV6-2/TRBV6-3
j_gene: TRBJ2-7
abundance: .

CDR3aa: CASRPGLAVYEQFF
CDR3nt: TGTGCCAGCAGGCCGGGACTAGCGGTTTATGAGCAGTTCTTC
d_gene: TRBD2
v_gene: TRBV12-3/TRBV12-4
j_gene: TRBJ2-1
abundance: many

CDR3aa: CASSQEETTDTQYF
CDR3nt: TGCGCCAGCAGCCAAGAGGAGACCACAGATACGCAGTATTTT
d_gene: .
v_gene: TRBV4-1
j_gene: TRBJ2-3
abundance: once

CDR3aa: CAISEPGQRDGYTF
CDR3nt: TGTGCCATCAGTGAGCCGGGACAGCGGGATGGCTACACCTTC
d_gene: TRBD1
v_gene: TRBV10-3
j_gene: TRBJ1-2
abundance: .

CDR3aa: CASSLGGWQVEAFF
CDR3nt: TGCGCCAGCAGCTTGGGAGGGTGGCAGGTTGAAGCTTTCTTT
d_gene: .
v_gene: TRBV5-1
j_gene: TRBJ1-1
abundance: .

CDR3aa: CASSLRRGLNNEQFF
CDR3nt: TGCGCCAGCAGCTTACGAAGGGGTCTGAACAATGAGCAGTTCTTC
d_gene: .
v_gene: TRBV5-1
j_gene: TRBJ2-1
abundance: few

CDR3aa: CASSQTTGVYETQYF
CDR3nt: TGTGCCAGCAGCCAGACGACAGGGGTGTACGAGACCCAGTACTTC
d_gene: TRBD1
v_gene: TRBV3-1
j_gene: TRBJ2-5
abundance: .

CDR3aa: CASSLVGDGYTF
CDR3nt: TGTGCCAGCAGTTTAGTAGGGGATGGCTACACCTTC
d_gene: .
v_gene: TRBV5-1
j_gene: TRBJ1-2
abundance: many

CDR3aa: CASSPLAGVGYRTDTQYF
CDR3nt: TGTGCCAGCAGCCCACTAGCGGGAGTGGGGTATCGGACAGATACGCAGTATTTT
d_gene: TRBD2
v_gene: TRBV6-1
j_gene: TRBJ2-3
abundance: .

CDR3aa: CASSQRTGDGYTF
CDR3nt: TGCGCCAGCAGTCAACGGACAGGGGATGGCTACACCTTC
d_gene: TRBD1
v_gene: TRBV23-1
j_gene: TRBJ1-2
abundance: few

CDR3aa: CASSYGGTGIYNEQFF
CDR3nt: TGTGCCAGCAGTTATGGGGGGACAGGGATCTACAATGAGCAGTTCTTC
d_gene: TRBD1
v_gene: TRBV6-2/TRBV6-3
j_gene: TRBJ2-1
abundance: .

CDR3aa: CASSGYRDTEAFF
CDR3nt: TGTGCCAGCAGTGGGTACAGGGACACTGAAGCTTTCTTT
d_gene: .
v_gene: TRBV6-1
j_gene: TRBJ1-1
abundance: .

CDR3aa: CSAPRGAANTGELFF
CDR3nt: TGCAGTGCCCCGAGAGGGGCGGCGAACACCGGGGAGCTGTTTTTT
d_gene: .
v_gene: TRBV20-1
j_gene: TRBJ2-2
abundance: few

CDR3aa: CASRVRDKANEQFF
CDR3nt: TGCGCCAGCAGAGTCAGGGATAAAGCCAATGAGCAGTTCTTC
d_gene: .
v_gene: TRBV5-1
j_gene: TRBJ2-1
abundance: .

CDR3aa: CASSIDSYMNTEAFF
CDR3nt: TGTGCCAGTAGTATAGATTCTTACATGAACACTGAAGCTTTCTTT
d_gene: .
v_gene: TRBV19
j_gene: TRBJ1-1
abundance: many

CDR3aa: CSAREPGLNSPLHF
CDR3nt: TGCAGTGCTAGAGAACCAGGTCTGAATTCACCCCTCCACTTT
d_gene: .
v_gene: TRBV20-1
j_gene: TRBJ1-6
abundance: .

CDR3aa: CSVEVKGVAKYEQYF
CDR3nt: TGCAGCGTTGAAGTGAAAGGGGTTGCGAAATACGAGCAGTACTTC
d_gene: .
v_gene: TRBV29-1
j_gene: TRBJ2-7
abundance: .

CDR3aa: CASSEARGAYEQYF
CDR3nt: TGTGCCAGCAGTGAAGCGCGGGGGGCCTACGAGCAGTACTTC
d_gene: TRBD2
v_gene: TRBV6-1
j_gene: TRBJ2-7
abundance: .

CDR3aa: CASSLAVGGRAYEQYF
CDR3nt: TGTGCCAGCAGCTTAGCCGTGGGGGGTCGGGCGTACGAGCAGTACTTC
d_gene: .
v_gene: TRBV7-9
j_gene: TRBJ2-7
abundance: few

CDR3aa: CAWSVGGNLETQYF
CDR3nt: TGTGCCTGGAGTGTCGGGGGTAATCTGGAGACCCAGTACTTC
d_gene: .
v_gene: TRBV30
j_gene: TRBJ2-5
abundance: .

CDR3aa: CASNVLADYEQYF
CDR3nt: TGTGCCAGCAACGTTTTAGCGGACTACGAGCAGTACTTC
d_gene: .
v_gene: TRBV6-2/TRBV6-3
j_gene: TRBJ2-7
abundance: .

CDR3aa: CASSLTGTSGANEQFF
CDR3nt: TGCGCCAGCAGCCTCACCGGGACTAGCGGGGCCAATGAGCAGTTCTTC
d_gene: TRBD2
v_gene: TRBV5-1
j_gene: TRBJ2-1
abundance: many

CDR3aa: CSARQGLGYEQYF
CDR3nt: TGCAGTGCTCGACAGGGGTTGGGCTACGAGCAGTACTTC
d_gene: TRBD1
v_gene: TRBV20-1
j_gene: TRBJ2-7
abundance: .

CDR3aa: CSAPRGTGQDEQYF
CDR3nt: TGCAGTGCTCCCCGCGGGACAGGGCAAGACGAGCAGTACTTC
d_gene: TRBD1
v_gene: TRBV20-1
j_gene: TRBJ2-7
abundance: .

CDR3aa: CASSVGRMNTEAFF
CDR3nt: TGCGCCAGCAGCGTAGGACGGATGAACACTGAAGCTTTCTTT
d_gene: .
v_gene: TRBV5-1
j_gene: TRBJ1-1
abundance: few

CDR3aa: CRTEMNSPLHF
CDR3nt: TGCAGGACAGAGATGAATTCACCCCTCCACTTT
d_gene: .
v_gene: TRBV29-1
j_gene: TRBJ1-6
abundance: .

CDR3aa: CASSQSTGQGAGTQYF
CDR3nt: TGTGCCAGCAGCCAAAGTACGGGACAGGGGGCTGGCACGCAGTATTTT
d_gene: TRBD1
v_gene: TRBV4-2
j_gene: TRBJ2-3
abundance: .

CDR3aa: CASSSRVQGSSYNEQFF
CDR3nt: TGTGCCAGCAGCAGTAGGGTCCAGGGGAGCTCCTACAATGAGCAGTTCTTC
d_gene: .
v_gene: TRBV9
j_gene: TRBJ2-1
abundance: few

CDR3aa: CASSLGGLATGHNEQFF
CDR3nt: TGCGCCAGCAGCTTGGGGGGACTAGCCACAGGGCACAATGAGCAGTTCTTC
d_gene: TRBD2
v_gene: TRBV5-1
j_gene: TRBJ2-1
abundance: few

CDR3aa: CASSLRVAGASYEQYF
CDR3nt: TGCGCCAGCAGCTTGAGGGTAGCGGGGGCCTCCTACGAGCAGTACTTC
d_gene: TRBD2
v_gene: TRBV5-1
j_gene: TRBJ2-7
abundance: .

CDR3aa: CASSLQGSSYNSPLHF
CDR3nt: TGTGCCAGCAGCCTGCAGGGGTCCTCCTATAATTCACCCCTCCACTTT
d_gene: .
v_gene: TRBV6-1
j_gene: TRBJ1-6
abundance: .

CDR3aa: CVVVSSYEQYF
CDR3nt: TGTGTCGTGGTTAGCTCCTACGAGCAGTACTTC
d_gene: .
v_gene: TRBV30
j_gene: TRBJ2-7
abundance: .

CDR3aa: CSVWGQGDRKAFF
CDR3nt: TGCAGCGTTTGGGGACAGGGGGATAGGAAAGCTTTCTTT
d_gene: TRBD1
v_gene: TRBV29-1
j_gene: TRBJ1-1
abundance: many

CDR3aa: CASSLRGGLYQETQYF
CDR3nt: TGTGCCAGCAGCTTACGCGGCGGGTTGTACCAAGAGACCCAGTACTTC
d_gene: .
v_gene: TRBV11-1
j_gene: TRBJ2-5
abundance: few

CDR3aa: CASSPLAKNIQYF
CDR3nt: TGTGCCAGCAGCCCCCTGGCCAAAAACATTCAGTACTTC
d_gene: .
v_gene: TRBV12-3/TRBV12-4
j_gene: TRBJ2-4
abundance: many

CDR3aa: CASSVGEGGRTDTQYF
CDR3nt: TGTGCCAGCAGCGTGGGGGAGGGGGGTCGGACAGATACGCAGTATTTT
d_gene: .
v_gene: TRBV9
j_gene: TRBJ2-3
abundance: few

CDR3aa: CASSLMGRSGELFF
CDR3nt: TGTGCCAGCAGCTTAATGGGACGATCCGGGGAGCTGTTTTTT
d_gene: .
v_gene: TRBV7-3
j_gene: TRBJ2-2
abundance: few

CDR3aa: CASSLTRENTEAFF
CDR3nt: TGTGCCAGCAGCTTAACGAGGGAGAACACTGAAGCTTTCTTT
d_gene: .
v_gene: TRBV7-3
j_gene: TRBJ1-1
abundance: few

CDR3aa: CASSSTGGVRTGELFF
CDR3nt: TGTGCCAGCAGTTCCACGGGGGGGGTGCGCACCGGGGAGCTGTTTTTT
d_gene: TRBD2
v_gene: TRBV28
j_gene: TRBJ2-2
abundance: .

CDR3aa: CASSLQGASYEQYF
CDR3nt: TGTGCCAGCAGCTTACAGGGGGCCTCCTACGAGCAGTACTTC
d_gene: TRBD1
v_gene: TRBV5-1
j_gene: TRBJ2-7
abundance: many

CDR3aa: CASTKGLVVEQYF
CDR3nt: TGTGCCAGCACAAAGGGTCTCGTGGTCGAGCAGTACTTC
d_gene: .
v_gene: TRBV6-2/TRBV6-3
j_gene: TRBJ2-7
abundance: few

CDR3aa: CASGEGADTQYF
CDR3nt: TGTGCCTCGGGGGAGGGGGCAGATACGCAGTATTTT
d_gene: .
v_gene: TRBV24-1
j_gene: TRBJ2-3
abundance: .

CDR3aa: CASFFLQGRQTLGTHYEQYF
CDR3nt: TGTGCCAGCTTCTTCCTCCAGGGACGGCAGACACTAGGTACCCACTACGAGCAGTACTTC
d_gene: .
v_gene: TRBV6-2/TRBV6-3
j_gene: TRBJ2-7
abundance: few